This T cell receptor beta chain was profiled in a study of PD-1 blockade in classical Hodgkin lymphoma. Regarding the study as a whole: Complete responders' baseline diversity resembled that of newly diagnosed patients. CD4+ but not CD8+ TCR diversity rose significantly by C4D1. Lower baseline TCR diversity was reported for newly diagnosed patients than for healthy donors.

Indicated time point: cycle 4 day 1 (C4D1), after 5 to 7 weeks of nivolumab. Each and every patient relapsed after autologous stem cell transplantation, and patients got differing brentuximab vedotin exposure. Relapsed/refractory classical Hodgkin lymphoma patients had complete, partial or progressive responses. This clone was found a few times. The antigen is undetermined. Using immunoSEQ multiplex PCR, the repertoire was profiled, and TCRdb retains in-frame clones only, with some absent. The top ten hold more than 20% of the sample, which has approximately 9,000 clones, 80% to 90% seen once. The TCR originated in a human donor with classical Hodgkin lymphoma. Material: peripheral blood mononuclear cells (PBMCs), obtained before the fourth cycle of nivolumab.

The chain's CDR3 is CASSLGGTQYF. CDR3 nucleotides: TGTGCCAGCAGCTTAGGAGGGACCCAGTACTTC. This sequence joins TRBV7-2 and TRBJ2-5; D not resolved. V lost 1 base, J lost 7 bases, and 4 bases lay in between. The CDR3 consists of 11 residues. CDR1 and CDR2 from the germline V gene are SGHTA and FQGNSA.